This entry features one TCR beta chain sequence. The sample comes from a study of blood T cell repertoires in COVID-19. Study-wide context: Italy, Spain and the United States were the sources of the convalescent and acute COVID-19 samples. T cells, B-cell-depleted T cells, or PBMCs provided the cDNA or gDNA that served as material.

V was pared by 6 bases and J by 0 bases, with 9 bases between. Per the germline V gene, CDR1 is SEHNR and CDR2 is FQNEAQ (reference sequence). This CDR3 spans 13 amino acids. The authors' processing: The assay estimated nucleated cells by amplifying reference gene primers. Assay: immunoSEQ multiplex PCR; the TCRdb copy retains only in-frame clones and omits some. V, J and clone size were drawn from that table, and D and trimming were deduced from the DNA. Among under 300,000 clones, 88% were seen once, and the ten largest hold around 0.8%. Sequencing was carried out using peripheral blood. The J gene is TRBJ2-7, the V gene TRBV7-9; a weak D match, TRBD2 (6 bases). This TCR came from a woman in her thirties with acute or convalescent COVID-19. As DNA, the CDR3 is TGTGCCAGCAGTCACGGGAGCTCCTACGAGCAGTACTTC. Protein: CASSHGSSYEQYF.